The 6 T cell receptor beta chains given below trace back to one sample, sequenced in a study of shared clonotypes between healthy human individuals (dated by TCRdb to 2020 to 2022). The library relied on the immunoSEQ multiplex PCR assay. TCRdb limited this immuneACCESS table to in-frame rearrangements with V and J called. A share of clones is missing; checked studies link under half to unresolved V genes, and the rest is unexplained. For this sample there are about 2.4 million clones; around 90% appear just once. The leading ten clones occupy around 0.14% of the sample. Sequenced input: naive CD4+ T cells sorted from blood. Reading the label with the study, this specimen's cell subset or site is: CD45RA+ positively selected. The receptors originated from a man aged 18 to 29 in good health.

This clone was observed a single time. The rearrangement joins TRBV28 to TRBJ2-5; D tentatively reads TRBD1 or TRBD2 (6 bases each). Germline CDR1 is MDHEN and CDR2 is SYDVKM. This CDR3 is 14 amino acids long. Trimming stripped 2 bases from V and 5 bases from J, with 12 bases between. The CDR3 region is CASSLLQGRETQYF. The CDR3 nucleotides read TGTGCCAGCAGTTTACTTCAGGGGAGGGAGACCCAGTACTTC.

The gene calls are TRBV6-5 and TRBJ1-1; D uncertain. This CDR3 has 15 residues. CDR1 and CDR2 (germline): MNHEY, SVGAGI. The V end lost 2 bases, the J end lost 2 bases, and 12 bases lay between the germline ends. DNA of the CDR3: TGTGCCAGCAGTTACCCTGTCACAGCTAACACTGAAGCTTTCTTT. It encodes CASSYPVTANTEAFF.

The chain is built from TRBV10-2 and TRBJ1-1, with D maybe TRBD1 (5 bases). Per germline, CDR1 WSHSY and CDR2 SAAADI. The CDR3 has 15 amino acids. Trimming left V 6 bases short and J 0 bases short, with 14 bases between. This chain's CDR3 is CASRRQRLMNTEAFF. The CDR3 DNA reads TGCGCCAGCAGAAGACAGCGCCTCATGAACACTGAAGCTTTCTTT.

This rearrangement joins TRBV15 to TRBJ2-7; no clear D gene. Germline CDR1 reads LNHNV; CDR2 reads YYDKDF (reference sequence). CDR3 length equals 14 residues. Between the trimmed V and J ends, which lost 4 bases and 1 base, there was a span of 11 bases. CDR3 nucleotides: TGTGCCACCAGCAAGCAGTACGGGTCCTACGAGCAGTACTTC. Its translation: CATSKQYGSYEQYF.

The rearrangement links TRBV6-1 to TRBJ2-7, with no clear D. V lost 2 bases, J lost 2 bases, and 13 bases lay in between. Germline-derived CDR1 and CDR2 are MNHNS and SASEGT. This CDR3 has 15 amino acids. The chain's CDR3 is CASSERVGGTYEQYF. The CDR3 nucleotides read TGTGCCAGCAGTGAAAGGGTAGGCGGCACCTACGAGCAGTACTTC.

This sequence joins TRBV6-5 and TRBJ2-7; perhaps TRBD2 as D (5 bases). Per the germline V gene, CDR1 is MNHEY and CDR2 is SVGAGI. There are 13 residues in the CDR3. V lost 5 bases and J lost 2, with 10 bases in between. This CDR3 is CASSRPGTYEQYF. Written as DNA, the CDR3 is TGTGCCAGCAGTCGGCCGGGGACCTACGAGCAGTACTTC.